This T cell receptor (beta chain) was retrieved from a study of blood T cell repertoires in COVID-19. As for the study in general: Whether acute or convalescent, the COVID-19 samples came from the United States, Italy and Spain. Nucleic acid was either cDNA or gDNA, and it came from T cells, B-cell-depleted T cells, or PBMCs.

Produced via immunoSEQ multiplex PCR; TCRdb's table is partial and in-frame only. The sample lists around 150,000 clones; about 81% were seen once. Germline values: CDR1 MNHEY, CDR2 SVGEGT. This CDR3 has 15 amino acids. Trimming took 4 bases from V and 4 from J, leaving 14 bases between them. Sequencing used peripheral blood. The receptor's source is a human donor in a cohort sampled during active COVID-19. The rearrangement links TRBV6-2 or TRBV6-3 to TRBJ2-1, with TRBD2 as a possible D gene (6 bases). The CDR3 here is CASSSSGRDYNEQFF. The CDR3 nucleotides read TGTGCCAGCAGTTCCTCTGGGCGGGATTACAATGAGCAGTTCTTC.